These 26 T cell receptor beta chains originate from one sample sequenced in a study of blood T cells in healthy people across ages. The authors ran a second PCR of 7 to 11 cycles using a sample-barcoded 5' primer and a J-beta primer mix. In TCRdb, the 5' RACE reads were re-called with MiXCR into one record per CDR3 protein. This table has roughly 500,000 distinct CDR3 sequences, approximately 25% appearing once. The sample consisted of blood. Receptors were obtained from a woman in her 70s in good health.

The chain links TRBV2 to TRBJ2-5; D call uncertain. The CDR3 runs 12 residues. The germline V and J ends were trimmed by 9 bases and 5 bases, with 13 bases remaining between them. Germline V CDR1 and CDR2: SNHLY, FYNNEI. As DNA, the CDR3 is TGTGCCAGTTATCCCGAAGGGGAGACCCAGTACTTC. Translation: CASYPEGETQYF.

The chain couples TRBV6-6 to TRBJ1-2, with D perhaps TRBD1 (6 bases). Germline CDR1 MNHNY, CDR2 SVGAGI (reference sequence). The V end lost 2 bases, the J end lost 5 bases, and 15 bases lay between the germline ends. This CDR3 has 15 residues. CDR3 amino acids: CASSYTDYREYGYTF. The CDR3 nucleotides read TGTGCCAGCAGTTACACGGACTACAGGGAATATGGCTACACCTTC.

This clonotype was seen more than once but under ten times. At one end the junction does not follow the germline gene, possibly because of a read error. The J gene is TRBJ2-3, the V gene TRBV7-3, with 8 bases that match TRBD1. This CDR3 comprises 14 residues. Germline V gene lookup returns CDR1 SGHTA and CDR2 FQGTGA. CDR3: CAGSLQGEVDTQYF. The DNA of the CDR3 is TGCGCCGGCAGCTTACAGGGGGAGGTAGATACGCAGTATTTT.

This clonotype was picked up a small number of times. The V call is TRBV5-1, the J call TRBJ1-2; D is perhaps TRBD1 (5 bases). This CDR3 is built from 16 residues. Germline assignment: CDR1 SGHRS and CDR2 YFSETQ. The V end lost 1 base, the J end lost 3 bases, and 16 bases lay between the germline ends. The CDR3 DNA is TGCGCCAGCAGCTTGAACGGGGGGTCAGAGTACTATGGCTACACCTTC. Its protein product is CASSLNGGSEYYGYTF.

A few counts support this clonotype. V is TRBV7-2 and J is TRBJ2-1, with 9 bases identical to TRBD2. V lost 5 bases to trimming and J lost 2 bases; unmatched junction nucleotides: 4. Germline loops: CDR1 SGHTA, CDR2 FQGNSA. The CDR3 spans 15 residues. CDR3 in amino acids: CASSQGLAPYNEQFF. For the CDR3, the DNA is TGTGCCAGCAGCCAGGGACTAGCCCCCTACAATGAGCAGTTCTTC.

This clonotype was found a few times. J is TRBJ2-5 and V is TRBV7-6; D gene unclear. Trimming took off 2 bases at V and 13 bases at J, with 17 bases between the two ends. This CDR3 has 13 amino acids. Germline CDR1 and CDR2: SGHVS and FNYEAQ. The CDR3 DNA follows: TGTGCCAGCAGCTTATCCGGGTACCGAATAAGGTACTTC. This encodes CASSLSGYRIRYF.

The DNA of the CDR3 is TGCAGCGTGGACTTGAGGGTATACGAGACCCAGTACTTC. Its protein product is CSVDLRVYETQYF. The chain uses TRBV29-1 and TRBJ2-5, with D perhaps TRBD2 (5 bases). Germline lookup yields CDR1 SQVTM and CDR2 ANQGSEA. This CDR3 has 13 residues. The germline V and J ends were trimmed by 6 bases and 5 bases, with 16 bases remaining between them.

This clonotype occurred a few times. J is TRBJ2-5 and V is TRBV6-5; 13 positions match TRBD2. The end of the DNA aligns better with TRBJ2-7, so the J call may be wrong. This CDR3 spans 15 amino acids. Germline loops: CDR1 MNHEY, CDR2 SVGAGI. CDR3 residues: CASSRLAGGNYEQYF. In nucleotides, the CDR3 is TGTGCCAGCAGTAGACTAGCGGGGGGAAACTACGAGCAGTACTTC.

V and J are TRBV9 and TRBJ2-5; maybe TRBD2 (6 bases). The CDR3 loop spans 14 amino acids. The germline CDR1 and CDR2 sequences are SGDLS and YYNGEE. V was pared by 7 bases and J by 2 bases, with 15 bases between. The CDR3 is CASSRDFLQETQYF. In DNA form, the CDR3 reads TGTGCCAGCTCTCGGGACTTTCTTCAAGAGACCCAGTACTTC.

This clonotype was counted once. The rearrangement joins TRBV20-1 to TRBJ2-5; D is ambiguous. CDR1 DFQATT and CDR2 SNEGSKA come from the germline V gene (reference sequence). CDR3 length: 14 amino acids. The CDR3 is CCVKAGRSQETQYF. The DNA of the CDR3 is TGCTGTGTAAAAGCTGGGCGCTCCCAAGAGACCCAGTACTTC.

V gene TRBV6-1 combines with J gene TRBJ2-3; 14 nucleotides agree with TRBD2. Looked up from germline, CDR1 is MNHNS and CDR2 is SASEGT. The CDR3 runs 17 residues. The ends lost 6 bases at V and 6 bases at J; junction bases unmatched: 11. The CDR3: CASRALRTSGGTDTQYF. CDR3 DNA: TGTGCCAGCAGAGCTCTCCGGACTAGCGGGGGGACTGATACGCAGTATTTT.

CDR3 in amino acids: CSARDRGGHSYEQYF. For the CDR3, the DNA is TGCAGTGCTAGAGATCGTGGGGGACACTCCTACGAGCAGTACTTC. This rearrangement joins TRBV20-1 to TRBJ2-5; perhaps TRBD1 as D (6 bases). The better agreement between TRBJ2-7 and the DNA end casts doubt on the J call. This CDR3 has 15 residues. CDR1 is DFQATT, CDR2 SNEGSKA, per germline (reference sequence).

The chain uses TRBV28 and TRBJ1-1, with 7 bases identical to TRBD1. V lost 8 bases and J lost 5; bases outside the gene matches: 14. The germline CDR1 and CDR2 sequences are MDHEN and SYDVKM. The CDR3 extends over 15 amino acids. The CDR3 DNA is TGTGCCAGCGGCACGAACCCGGGACAGACGACTGAAGCTTTCTTT. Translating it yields CASGTNPGQTTEAFF. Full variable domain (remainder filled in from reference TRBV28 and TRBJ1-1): DVKVTQSSRYLVKRTGEKVFLECVQDMDHENMFWYRQDPGLGLRLIYFSYDVKMKEKGDIPEGYSVSREKKERFSLILESASTNQTSMYLCASGTNPGQTTEAFFGQGTRLTVV.

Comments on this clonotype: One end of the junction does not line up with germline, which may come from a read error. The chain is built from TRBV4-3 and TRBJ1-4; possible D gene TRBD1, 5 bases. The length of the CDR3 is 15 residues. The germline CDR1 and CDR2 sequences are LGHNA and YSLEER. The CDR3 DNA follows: TGCGCCAGCAGCCAAGAACCTTTCGGGGGTGAAAAACGGTTTTTT. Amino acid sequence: CASSQEPFGGEKRFF.

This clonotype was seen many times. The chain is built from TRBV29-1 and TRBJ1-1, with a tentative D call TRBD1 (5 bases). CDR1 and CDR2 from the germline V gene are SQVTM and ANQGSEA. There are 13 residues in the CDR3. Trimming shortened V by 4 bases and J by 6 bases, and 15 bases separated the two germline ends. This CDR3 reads CSVVRGTVPEAFF. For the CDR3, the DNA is TGCAGCGTTGTACGGGGGACGGTCCCTGAAGCTTTCTTT. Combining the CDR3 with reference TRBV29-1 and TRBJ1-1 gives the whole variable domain SAVISQKPSRDICQRGTSLTIQCQVDSQVTMMFWYRQQPGQSLTLIATANQGSEATYESGFVIDKFPISRPNLTFSTLTVSNMSPEDSSIYLCSVVRGTVPEAFFGQGTRLTVV.

CDR3: CASSQRQGVSSYNEQFF. CDR3 in DNA: TGTGCCAGCAGCCAAAGACAGGGGGTAAGCTCCTACAATGAGCAGTTCTTC. The V gene is TRBV4-2, the J gene TRBJ2-1, with TRBD1 identical over 9 bases. The V gene end was trimmed by 2 bases and the J gene end by 0 bases; junction bases not matched to a gene: 5. This CDR3 has 17 residues. Germline CDR1 is LGHNA and CDR2 is YNFKEQ.

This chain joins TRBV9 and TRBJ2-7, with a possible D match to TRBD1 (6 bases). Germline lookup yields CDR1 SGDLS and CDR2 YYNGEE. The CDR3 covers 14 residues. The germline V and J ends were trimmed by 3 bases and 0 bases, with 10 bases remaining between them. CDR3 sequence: CASSGTVFSYEQYF. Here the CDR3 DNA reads TGTGCCAGCAGCGGGACAGTTTTCTCCTACGAGCAGTACTTC. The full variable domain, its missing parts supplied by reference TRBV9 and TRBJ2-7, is DSGVTQTPKHLITATGQRVTLRCSPRSGDLSVYWYQQSLDQGLQFLIQYYNGEERAKGNILERFSAQQFPDLHSELNLSSLELGDSALYFCASSGTVFSYEQYFGPGTRLTVT.

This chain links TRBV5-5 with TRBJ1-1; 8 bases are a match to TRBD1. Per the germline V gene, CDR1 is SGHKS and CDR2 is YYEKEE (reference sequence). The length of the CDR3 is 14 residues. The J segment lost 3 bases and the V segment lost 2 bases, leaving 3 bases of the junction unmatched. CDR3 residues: CASSFNRGDTEAFF. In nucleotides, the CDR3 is TGTGCCAGCAGCTTTAACAGGGGGGACACTGAAGCTTTCTTT.

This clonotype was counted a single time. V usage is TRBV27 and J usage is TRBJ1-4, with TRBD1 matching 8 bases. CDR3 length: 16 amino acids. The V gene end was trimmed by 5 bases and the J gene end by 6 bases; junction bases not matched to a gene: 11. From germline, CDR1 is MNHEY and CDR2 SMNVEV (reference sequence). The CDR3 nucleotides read TGTGCCAGCAGTATCCTACGGACAGGGAGGGATGAAAAACTGTTTTTT. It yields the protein CASSILRTGRDEKLFF.

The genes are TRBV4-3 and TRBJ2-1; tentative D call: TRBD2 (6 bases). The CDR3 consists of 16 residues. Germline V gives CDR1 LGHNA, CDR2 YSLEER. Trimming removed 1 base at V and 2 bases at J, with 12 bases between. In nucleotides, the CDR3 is TGCGCCAGCAGCCAAGTCATACTAGCAGCCTACAATGAGCAGTTCTTC. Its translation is CASSQVILAAYNEQFF.

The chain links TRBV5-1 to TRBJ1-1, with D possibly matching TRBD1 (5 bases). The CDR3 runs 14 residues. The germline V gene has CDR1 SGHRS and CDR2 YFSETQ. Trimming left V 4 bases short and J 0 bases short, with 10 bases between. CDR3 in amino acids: CASSGDGLNTEAFF. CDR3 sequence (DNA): TGCGCCAGCAGCGGGGACGGCTTGAACACTGAAGCTTTCTTT.

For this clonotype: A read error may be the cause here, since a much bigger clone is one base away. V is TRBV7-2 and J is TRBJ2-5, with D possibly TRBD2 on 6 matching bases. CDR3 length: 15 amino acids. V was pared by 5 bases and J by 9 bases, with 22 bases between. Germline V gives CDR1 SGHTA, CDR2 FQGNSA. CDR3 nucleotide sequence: TGTGCCAGCAGCCTTGGGGACTTCTGGGGCGACGCCCAGTACTTC. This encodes CASSLGDFWGDAQYF.

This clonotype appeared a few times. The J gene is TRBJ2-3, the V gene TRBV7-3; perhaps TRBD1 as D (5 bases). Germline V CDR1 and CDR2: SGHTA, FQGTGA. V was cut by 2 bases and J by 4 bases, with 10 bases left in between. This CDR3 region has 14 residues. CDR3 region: CASSLLGPADTQYF. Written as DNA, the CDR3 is TGTGCCAGCAGCTTATTGGGGCCGGCAGATACGCAGTATTTT.

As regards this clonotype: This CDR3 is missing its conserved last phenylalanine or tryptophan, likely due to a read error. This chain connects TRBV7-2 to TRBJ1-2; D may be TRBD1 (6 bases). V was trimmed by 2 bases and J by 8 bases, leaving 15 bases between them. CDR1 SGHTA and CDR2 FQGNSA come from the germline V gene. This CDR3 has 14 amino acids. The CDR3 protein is CASSLYGRGRGYTL. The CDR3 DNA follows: TGTGCCAGCAGCTTATATGGCAGGGGTCGAGGCTACACCCTC.

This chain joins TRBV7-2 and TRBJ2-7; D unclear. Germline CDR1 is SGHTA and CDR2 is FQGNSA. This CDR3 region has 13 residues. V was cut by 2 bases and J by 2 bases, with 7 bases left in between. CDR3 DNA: TGTGCCAGCAGCTTAAAACTACCCTACGAGCAGTACTTC. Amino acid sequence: CASSLKLPYEQYF.

The CDR3 sequence is CASSPGGLGSRNTIYF. CDR3 DNA: TGTGCCAGCAGTCCAGGGGGGCTTGGTTCCAGAAACACCATATATTTT. V gene TRBV6-6 combines with J gene TRBJ1-3, with TRBD1 matching over 7 bases. Germline CDR1 and CDR2: MNHNY and SVGAGI (reference sequence). The trim removed 5 bases at V and 5 bases at J, leaving 12 bases unmatched. This CDR3 is built from 16 residues.